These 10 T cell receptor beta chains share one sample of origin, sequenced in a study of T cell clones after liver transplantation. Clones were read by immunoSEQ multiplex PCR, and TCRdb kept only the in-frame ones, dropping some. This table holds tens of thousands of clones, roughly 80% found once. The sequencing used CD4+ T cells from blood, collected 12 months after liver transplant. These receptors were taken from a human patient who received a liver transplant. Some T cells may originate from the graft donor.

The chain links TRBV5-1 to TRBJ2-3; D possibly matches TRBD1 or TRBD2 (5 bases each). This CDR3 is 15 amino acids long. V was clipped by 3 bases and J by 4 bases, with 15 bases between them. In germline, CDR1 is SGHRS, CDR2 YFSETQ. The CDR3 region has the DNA TGCGCCAGCAGCTATGGGGGAGAGGGGTCAGATACGCAGTATTTT. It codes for CASSYGGEGSDTQYF.

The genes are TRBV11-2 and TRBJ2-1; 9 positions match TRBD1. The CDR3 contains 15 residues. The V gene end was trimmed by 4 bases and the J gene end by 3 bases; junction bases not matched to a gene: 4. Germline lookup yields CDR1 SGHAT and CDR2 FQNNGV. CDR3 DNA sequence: TGTGCCAGCAGCTCTCCGGGACAGGGCTACAATGAGCAGTTCTTC. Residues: CASSSPGQGYNEQFF.

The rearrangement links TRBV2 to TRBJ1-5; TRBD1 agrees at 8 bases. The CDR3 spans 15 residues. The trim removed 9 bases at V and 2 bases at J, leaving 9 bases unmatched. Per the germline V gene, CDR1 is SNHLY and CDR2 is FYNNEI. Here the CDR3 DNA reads TGTGCCAGTGACAGGGGCCCGCCAGGCAATCAGCCCCAGCATTTT. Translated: CASDRGPPGNQPQHF.

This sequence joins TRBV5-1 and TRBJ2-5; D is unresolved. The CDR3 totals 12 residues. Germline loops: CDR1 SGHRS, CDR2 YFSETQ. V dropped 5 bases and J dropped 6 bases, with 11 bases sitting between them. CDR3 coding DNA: TGCGCCAGCAGTTTCAACCCGAAGACCCAGTACTTC. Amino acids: CASSFNPKTQYF.

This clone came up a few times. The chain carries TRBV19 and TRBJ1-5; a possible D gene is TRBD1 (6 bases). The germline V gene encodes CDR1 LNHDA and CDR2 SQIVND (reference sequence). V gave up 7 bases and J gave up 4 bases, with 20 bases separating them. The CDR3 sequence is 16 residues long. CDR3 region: CASITRGGQGNQPQHF. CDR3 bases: TGTGCCAGTATTACGAGGGGGGGCCAGGGGAATCAGCCCCAGCATTTT.

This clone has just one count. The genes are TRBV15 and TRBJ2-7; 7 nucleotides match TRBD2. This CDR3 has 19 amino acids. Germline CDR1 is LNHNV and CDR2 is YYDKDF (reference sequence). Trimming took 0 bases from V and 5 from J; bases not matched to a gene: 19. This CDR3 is CATSRERGWAGDSVHEQYF. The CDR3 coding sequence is TGTGCCACCAGCAGAGAGCGGGGTTGGGCGGGAGACTCTGTCCACGAGCAGTACTTC.

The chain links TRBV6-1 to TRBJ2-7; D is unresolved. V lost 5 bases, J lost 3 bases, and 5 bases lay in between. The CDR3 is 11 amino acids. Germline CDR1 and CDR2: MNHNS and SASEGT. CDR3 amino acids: CASSSRYEQYF. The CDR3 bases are TGTGCCAGCAGTTCTCGCTACGAGCAGTACTTC.

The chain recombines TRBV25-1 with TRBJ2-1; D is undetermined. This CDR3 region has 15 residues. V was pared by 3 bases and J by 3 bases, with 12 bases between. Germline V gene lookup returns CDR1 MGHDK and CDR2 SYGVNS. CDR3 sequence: CASSDQTGFYNEQFF. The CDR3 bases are TGTGCCAGCAGTGACCAAACCGGTTTCTACAATGAGCAGTTCTTC.

CDR3 nucleotides: TGTGCCACCAGCAGAGTTCGGGACAGGGTCTTTTGGTATGGCTACACCTTC. Its translation: CATSRVRDRVFWYGYTF. The chain recombines TRBV15 with TRBJ1-2; the match to TRBD1 covers 9 bases. CDR1 is LNHNV and CDR2 is YYDKDF in the germline V gene (reference sequence). The CDR3 spans 17 residues. With V trimmed by 1 base and J by 5 bases, 11 bases remained unmatched.

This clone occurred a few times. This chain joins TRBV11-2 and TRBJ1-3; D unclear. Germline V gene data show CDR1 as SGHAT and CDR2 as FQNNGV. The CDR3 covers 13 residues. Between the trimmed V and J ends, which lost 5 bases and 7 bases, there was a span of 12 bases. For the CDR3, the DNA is TGTGCCAGCAGCACCGGGCCGGGGAACACCATATATTTT. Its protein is CASSTGPGNTIYF.